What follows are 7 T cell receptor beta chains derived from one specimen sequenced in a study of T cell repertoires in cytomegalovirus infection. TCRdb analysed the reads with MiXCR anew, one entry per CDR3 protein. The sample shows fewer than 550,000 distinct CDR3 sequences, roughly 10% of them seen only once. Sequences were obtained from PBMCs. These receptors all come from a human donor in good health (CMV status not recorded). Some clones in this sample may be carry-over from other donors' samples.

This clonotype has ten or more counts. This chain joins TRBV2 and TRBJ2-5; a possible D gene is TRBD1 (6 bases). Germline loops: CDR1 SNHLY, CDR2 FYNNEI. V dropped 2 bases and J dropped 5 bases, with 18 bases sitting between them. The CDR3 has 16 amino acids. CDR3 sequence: CASSETGLSWVETQYF. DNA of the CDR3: TGTGCCAGCAGTGAAACAGGGCTCTCTTGGGTGGAGACCCAGTACTTC.

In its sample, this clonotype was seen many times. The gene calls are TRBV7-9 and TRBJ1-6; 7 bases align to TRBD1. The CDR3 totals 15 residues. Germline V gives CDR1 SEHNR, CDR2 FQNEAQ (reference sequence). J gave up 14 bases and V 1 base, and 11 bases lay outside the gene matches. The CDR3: CASSLEGQVVGSLHF. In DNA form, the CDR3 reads TGTGCCAGCAGCTTAGAAGGACAGGTTGTAGGATCCCTCCACTTT.

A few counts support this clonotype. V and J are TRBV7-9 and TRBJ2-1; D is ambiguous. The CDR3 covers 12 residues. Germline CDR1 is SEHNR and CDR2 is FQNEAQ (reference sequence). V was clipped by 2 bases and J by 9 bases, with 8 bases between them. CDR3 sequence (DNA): TGTGCCAGCAGCTTATTTGATGCTGAGCAGTTCTTC. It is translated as CASSLFDAEQFF.

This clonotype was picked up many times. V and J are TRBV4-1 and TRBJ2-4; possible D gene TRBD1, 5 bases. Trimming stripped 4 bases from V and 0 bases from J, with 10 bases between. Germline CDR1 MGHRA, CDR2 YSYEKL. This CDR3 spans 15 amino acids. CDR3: CASSPGILAKNIQYF. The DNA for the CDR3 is TGCGCCAGCAGCCCAGGGATCCTAGCCAAAAACATTCAGTACTTC.

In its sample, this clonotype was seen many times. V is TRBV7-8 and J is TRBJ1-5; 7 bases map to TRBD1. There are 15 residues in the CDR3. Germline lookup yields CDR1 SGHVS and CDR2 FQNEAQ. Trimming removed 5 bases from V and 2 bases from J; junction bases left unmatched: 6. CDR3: CASSPRTGGNQPQHF. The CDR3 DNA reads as TGTGCCAGCAGCCCCCGGACAGGCGGCAATCAGCCCCAGCATTTT. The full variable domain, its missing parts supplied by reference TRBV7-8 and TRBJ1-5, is GAGVSQSPRYKVAKRGQDVALRCDPISGHVSLFWYQQALGQGPEFLTYFQNEAQLDKSGLPSDRFFAERPEGSVSTLKIQRTQQEDSAVYLCASSPRTGGNQPQHFGDGTRLSIL.

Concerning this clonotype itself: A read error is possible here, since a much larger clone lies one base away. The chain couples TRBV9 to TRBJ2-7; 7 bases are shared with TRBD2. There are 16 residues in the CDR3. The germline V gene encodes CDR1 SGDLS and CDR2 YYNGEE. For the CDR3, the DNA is TGTGCCAGCAGCGTAGGGAGCGGGGCAGGCTCCTACGGGCAGTACTTC. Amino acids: CASSVGSGAGSYGQYF.

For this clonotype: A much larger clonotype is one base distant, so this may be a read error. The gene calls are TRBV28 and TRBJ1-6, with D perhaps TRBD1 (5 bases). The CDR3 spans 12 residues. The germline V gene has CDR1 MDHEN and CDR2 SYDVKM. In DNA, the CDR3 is TGTGCCAGCAGGACGGGACCTTCACCCCTCCTCTTT. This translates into CASRTGPSPLLF.